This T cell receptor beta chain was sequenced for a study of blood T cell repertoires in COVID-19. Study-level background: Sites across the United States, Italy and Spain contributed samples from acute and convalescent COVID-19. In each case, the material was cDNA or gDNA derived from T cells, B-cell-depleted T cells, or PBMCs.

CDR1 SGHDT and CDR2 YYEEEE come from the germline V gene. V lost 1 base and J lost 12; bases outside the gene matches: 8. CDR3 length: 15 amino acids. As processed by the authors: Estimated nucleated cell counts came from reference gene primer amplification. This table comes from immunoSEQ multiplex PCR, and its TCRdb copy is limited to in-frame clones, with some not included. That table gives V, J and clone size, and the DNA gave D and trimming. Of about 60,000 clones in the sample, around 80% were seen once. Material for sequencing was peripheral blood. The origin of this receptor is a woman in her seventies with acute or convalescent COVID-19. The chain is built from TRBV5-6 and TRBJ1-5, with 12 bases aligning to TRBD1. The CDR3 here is CASSLWGTGGKGQHF. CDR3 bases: TGTGCCAGCAGCTTGTGGGGGACAGGGGGCAAGGGCCAGCATTTT.